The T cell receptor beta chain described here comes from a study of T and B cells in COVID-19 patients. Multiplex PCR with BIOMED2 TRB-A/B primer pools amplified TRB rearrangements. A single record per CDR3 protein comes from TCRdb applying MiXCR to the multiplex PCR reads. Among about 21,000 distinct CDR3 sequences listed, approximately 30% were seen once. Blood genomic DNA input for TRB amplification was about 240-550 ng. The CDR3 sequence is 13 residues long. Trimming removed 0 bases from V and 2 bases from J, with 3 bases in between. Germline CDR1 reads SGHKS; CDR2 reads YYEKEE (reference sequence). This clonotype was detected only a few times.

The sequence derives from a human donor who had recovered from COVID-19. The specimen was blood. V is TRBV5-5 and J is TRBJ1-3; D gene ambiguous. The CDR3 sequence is CASSLVAGNTIYF. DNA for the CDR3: TGTGCCAGCAGCTTGGTAGCTGGAAACACCATATATTTT. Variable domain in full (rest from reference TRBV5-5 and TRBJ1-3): DAGVTQSPTHLIKTRGQQVTLRCSPISGHKSVSWYQQVLGQGPQFIFQYYEKEERGRGNFPDRFSARQFPNYSSELNVNALLLGDSALYLCASSLVAGNTIYFGEGSWLTVV.